This is a list of T cell receptor beta chains from one sample in a study of response to subunit inactivated influenza vaccine. TCRdb processed the RT-PCR reads anew with MiXCR; each CDR3 protein has one entry. The sample lists approximately 570,000 distinct CDR3 sequences; roughly 8.2% were seen once. Here the sequenced sample was PBMCs from blood, taken roughly 24 months after vaccination. The origin of the receptors is a man in his fifties or sixties who received an inactivated influenza vaccine. Both conserved end residues are part of each CDR3. The D gene is left open where the match is weak. A row's size may be missing; if present it is once, few, many or a size class.

j_gene | d_gene | v_gene | abundance | CDR3aa | CDR3nt
TRBJ2-4 | - | TRBV7-9 | few | CASSPGSGNIQYF | TGTGCCAGCAGCCCAGGGTCCGGAAACATTCAGTACTTC
TRBJ2-3 | TRBD2 | TRBV2 | - | CASRDQREGLNTQYF | TGTGCCAGCAGAGATCAGCGGGAGGGCCTTAATACGCAGTATTTT
TRBJ2-1 | TRBD1 | TRBV4-2 | many | CASSQGDRGPYNEQFF | TGTGCCAGCAGCCAGGGGGACAGGGGGCCCTACAATGAGCAGTTCTTC
TRBJ2-2 | - | TRBV7-2 | few | CASRLPTSGELFF | TGTGCCAGCAGGCTACCAACGAGCGGGGAGCTGTTTTTT
TRBJ1-5 | - | TRBV3-1 | many | CASSPGSINQPQHF | TGTGCCAGCAGCCCCGGGTCCATAAATCAGCCCCAGCATTTT
TRBJ1-1 | - | TRBV6-2/TRBV6-3 | - | CASSLGYSEAFF | TGTGCCAGCAGTTTGGGATATTCTGAAGCTTTCTTT
TRBJ2-1 | - | TRBV28 | - | CASSLPSLARGGNEQFF | TGTGCCAGCAGTCTTCCTTCGCTAGCGAGAGGGGGCAATGAGCAGTTCTTC
TRBJ1-2 | TRBD1 | TRBV6-5 | many | CASSYSSRQGGYGYTF | TGTGCCAGCAGTTACTCGTCCCGACAGGGGGGCTATGGCTACACCTTC
TRBJ1-1 | - | TRBV12-3/TRBV12-4 | - | CASRRHGAGLNTEAFF | TGTGCCAGCAGGCGCCATGGGGCGGGATTAAACACTGAAGCTTTCTTT
TRBJ2-7 | - | TRBV20-1 | - | CSARLGLRIEQYF | TGCAGTGCTAGATTGGGACTTCGCATCGAGCAGTACTTC
TRBJ1-5 | - | TRBV6-1 | few | CASRTASGFSNQPQHF | TGTGCCAGCAGGACAGCTTCGGGCTTTAGCAATCAGCCCCAGCATTTT
TRBJ1-5 | TRBD1 | TRBV5-1 | few | CASSLDRQGGQPQHF | TGCGCCAGCAGCTTGGATCGACAGGGTGGGCAGCCCCAGCATTTT
TRBJ2-2 | - | TRBV7-2 | few | CASSLPIGGTGELFF | TGTGCCAGCAGCTTACCCATCGGGGGCACCGGGGAGCTGTTTTTT
TRBJ2-3 | - | TRBV6-2/TRBV6-3 | - | CASSYPMGSGFTDTQYF | TGTGCCAGCAGTTACCCTATGGGGTCGGGGTTCACAGATACGCAGTATTTT
TRBJ2-1 | TRBD2 | TRBV27 | few | CASGGGLQYNEQFF | TGTGCCAGCGGGGGGGGACTACAGTACAATGAGCAGTTCTTC
TRBJ1-1 | - | TRBV19 | few | CASSSTWGGAFF | TGTGCCAGTAGTTCGACATGGGGGGGAGCTTTCTTT
TRBJ2-3 | - | TRBV4-2 | - | CASSQDVGSRTDTQYF | TGTGCCAGCAGCCAAGATGTGGGGTCCCGCACAGATACGCAGTATTTT
TRBJ2-7 | TRBD2 | TRBV20-1 | - | CSATTGGGISYEQYF | TGCAGTGCTACGACCGGGGGGGGAATCTCCTACGAGCAGTACTTC
TRBJ2-1 | TRBD1 | TRBV7-2 | - | CASSTPLGQLHYNEQFF | TGTGCCAGCAGCACTCCCCTGGGACAGCTACACTACAATGAGCAGTTCTTC
TRBJ1-2 | TRBD1 | TRBV18 | few | CASSPLQGDKYGYTF | TGTGCCAGCTCACCACTCCAGGGGGATAAGTATGGCTACACCTTC
TRBJ2-2 | TRBD1 | TRBV10-3 | few | CAIGTGTGAPGELFF | TGTGCCATCGGGACCGGGACAGGAGCCCCCGGGGAGCTGTTTTTT
TRBJ2-7 | - | TRBV7-2 | - | CASSLVGSVYSYEQYF | TGTGCCAGCAGCTTAGTAGGTAGCGTATATTCCTACGAGCAGTACTTC
TRBJ2-7 | - | TRBV5-5 | few | CASSPTEYEQYF | TGTGCCAGCAGTCCGACAGAGTACGAGCAGTACTTC
TRBJ1-2 | - | TRBV4-2 | - | CASSQVSRDHGYTF | TGTGCCAGCAGCCAAGTTTCCAGGGATCATGGCTACACCTTC
TRBJ2-1 | - | TRBV5-1 | many | CASSTGGLAERGEQFF | TGCGCCAGCAGCACCGGGGGGCTAGCGGAGAGGGGTGAGCAGTTCTTC
TRBJ2-7 | - | TRBV12-3/TRBV12-4 | many | CASSLGPGEQYF | TGTGCCAGCAGTTTGGGGCCCGGGGAGCAGTACTTC
TRBJ1-4 | - | TRBV27 | - | CASSRAGNENLFF | TGTGCCAGCTCTCGGGCGGGTAATGAAAACCTGTTTTTT
TRBJ1-1 | - | TRBV6-2/TRBV6-3 | many | CASSYDTEAFF | TGTGCCAGCAGTTACGACACTGAAGCTTTCTTT
TRBJ2-7 | TRBD2 | TRBV12-3/TRBV12-4 | many | CASSFGTSGTYEQYF | TGTGCCAGCAGTTTTGGGACTAGCGGAACCTACGAGCAGTACTTC
TRBJ1-6 | - | TRBV12-3/TRBV12-4 | many | CASSKQGGRTPLHF | TGTGCCAGCAGCAAACAGGGTGGACGGACACCCCTCCACTTT
TRBJ2-7 | - | TRBV10-2 | - | CASSEGRGRSYEQYF | TGCGCCAGCAGTGAGGGGCGGGGGCGGTCCTACGAGCAGTACTTC
TRBJ2-1 | TRBD2 | TRBV20-1 | - | CSARFALAGEANEQFF | TGCAGTGCTAGATTTGCGCTAGCGGGAGAGGCGAATGAGCAGTTCTTC
TRBJ2-1 | TRBD2 | TRBV27 | few | CASSLLPAGDSYNEQFF | TGTGCCAGCAGTTTACTCCCAGCGGGGGACTCCTACAATGAGCAGTTCTTC
TRBJ2-7 | TRBD2 | TRBV7-2 | - | CASSLGTSETSTYEQYF | TGTGCCAGCAGCTTAGGGACTAGCGAAACCTCAACCTACGAGCAGTACTTC
TRBJ2-3 | - | TRBV20-1 | few | CSARGPRASPLRQYF | TGCAGTGCTAGAGGACCCCGGGCTAGCCCACTAAGGCAGTATTTT
TRBJ2-7 | TRBD2 | TRBV20-1 | many | CSASPLLAVTYEQYF | TGCAGTGCTAGCCCCTTACTAGCGGTTACCTACGAGCAGTACTTC
TRBJ1-1 | - | TRBV12-3/TRBV12-4 | few | CATDDTATTVMNTEAFF | TGTGCCACCGACGATACAGCAACGACAGTAATGAACACTGAAGCTTTCTTT